The next 26 T cell receptor beta chains were all read from a single sample in a study of tumor T cells in aggressive B-cell lymphoma. TCRdb's table, derived via immunoSEQ multiplex PCR, lists solely in-frame clones and lacks some. There are around 6,600 clones in the sample; roughly 87% occur only once, and approximately 2.8% lies in the top ten. The sequencing sample was made of tumor tissue. These receptors all come from an adult with diffuse large B cell lymphoma. Some clones in this sample may be carry-over from other donors' samples.

This clone has more than one count but fewer than ten. The rearrangement uses TRBV7-3 and TRBJ2-1; the D gene is possibly TRBD2 (5 bases). The CDR3 has 15 amino acids. V shed 2 bases and J shed 0 bases, with 8 bases lying between them. Germline CDR1 SGHTA, CDR2 FQGTGA. The CDR3, as DNA: TGTGCCAGCAGCTTAGGACTCCACTCCTACAATGAGCAGTTCTTC. This gives the protein CASSLGLHSYNEQFF.

This clone was detected once. The rearrangement uses TRBV30 and TRBJ1-1; TRBD1 aligns across 10 bases. J lost 3 bases, V lost 5 bases, and 6 bases had no gene match. The CDR3 has 14 residues. The germline V gene has CDR1 GTSNPN and CDR2 SVGIG (reference sequence). Written as DNA, the CDR3 is TGTGCCTGGGACTCGACAGGGGGCTACACTGAAGCTTTCTTT. Protein: CAWDSTGGYTEAFF. Full variable domain (rest looked up from reference TRBV30 and TRBJ1-1): SQTIHQWPATLVQPVGSPLSLECTVEGTSNPNLYWYRQAAGRGLQLLFYSVGIGQISSEVPQNLSASRPQDRQFILSSKKLLLSDSGFYLCAWDSTGGYTEAFFGQGTRLTVV.

The CDR3 spells CASSLVQNTEAFF. DNA of the CDR3: TGTGCCAGCAGCTTAGTCCAAAACACTGAAGCTTTCTTT. The chain uses TRBV7-9 and TRBJ1-1, with D unresolved. This CDR3 comprises 13 residues. Deletions cut 1 base from V and 2 bases from J, with 5 bases between. In germline, CDR1 is SEHNR, CDR2 FQNEAQ (reference sequence).

The rearrangement links TRBV6-5 to TRBJ2-7, with D possibly TRBD1 on 6 matching bases. Germline loops: CDR1 MNHEY, CDR2 SVGAGI. The CDR3 is 14 amino acids. V shed 5 bases and J shed 2 bases, with 13 bases lying between them. The CDR3 loop reads CASSKAGDAYEQYF. The CDR3 DNA follows: TGTGCCAGCAGTAAAGCAGGGGACGCCTACGAGCAGTACTTC.

V gene TRBV27 combines with J gene TRBJ2-5, with TRBD2 as a possible D gene (6 bases). This CDR3 is 14 amino acids long. V was pared by 5 bases and J by 4 bases, with 14 bases between. The V gene's germline CDR1 is MNHEY and CDR2 SMNVEV (reference sequence). The CDR3 reads CASSHTSIAETQYF. CDR3 bases: TGTGCCAGCAGTCACACTAGCATCGCAGAGACCCAGTACTTC.

In regard to this clone: Its ends do not fully match the called genes, so a read error is possible. The chain joins TRBV11-2 to TRBJ2-3; maybe TRBD2 (6 bases). There are 14 residues in the CDR3. CDR1 is SGHAT, CDR2 FQNNGV, per germline. CDR3 nucleotides: TGTGCCAGCAGCTTATTGGAGGGGTGGCGGGGTCGGGATTTT. Translation: CASSLLEGWRGRDF.

The chain links TRBV4-3 to TRBJ2-1, with 14 positions matching TRBD2. V lost 8 bases, J lost 5 bases, and 2 bases stayed unmatched. This CDR3 spans 14 amino acids. CDR1 and CDR2 (germline): LGHNA, YSLEER. The CDR3 sequence is CASSGLAGDNEQFF. The CDR3 DNA sequence: TGCGCCAGCTCGGGACTAGCGGGGGACAATGAGCAGTTCTTC.

The chain recombines TRBV27 with TRBJ1-1; possible D gene TRBD1, 5 bases. The CDR3 sequence is 13 residues long. Trimming stripped 0 bases from V and 10 bases from J, with 12 bases between. Germline V lookup: CDR1 MNHEY, CDR2 SMNVEV (reference sequence). The CDR3 sequence: CASSLSRAVGAFF. As DNA, the CDR3 is TGTGCCAGCAGTTTATCCAGGGCGGTTGGAGCTTTCTTT.

In DNA, the CDR3 is TGTGCCAGCAGCTTCCCTATGCTCGGACAGGGAGAGACAGATACGCAGTATTTT. This gives the protein CASSFPMLGQGETDTQYF. V gene TRBV5-6 combines with J gene TRBJ2-3; TRBD1 matches 8 bases. The CDR3 extends over 18 amino acids. V lost 2 bases, J lost 3 bases, and 14 bases stayed unmatched. Germline assignment: CDR1 SGHDT and CDR2 YYEEEE.

V gene TRBV19 combines with J gene TRBJ1-3, with D possibly being TRBD1 (6 bases). V dropped 3 bases and J dropped 0 bases, with 12 bases sitting between them. The CDR3 has 16 amino acids. Germline V gene lookup returns CDR1 LNHDA and CDR2 SQIVND (reference sequence). This CDR3 is CASSIQGTVSGNTIYF. Written as DNA, the CDR3 is TGTGCCAGTAGTATTCAGGGGACGGTCTCTGGAAACACCATATATTTT.

The rearrangement joins TRBV7-3 to TRBJ2-7; 9 bases match TRBD2. Germline CDR1 SGHTA, CDR2 FQGTGA. This CDR3 is 15 amino acids long. J lost 5 bases, V lost 4 bases, and 9 bases had no gene match. CDR3 sequence reads: CASSWGLAFGDEQYF. In DNA, the CDR3 is TGTGCCAGCAGCTGGGGACTAGCTTTCGGGGACGAGCAGTACTTC.

The chain has TRBV9 and TRBJ2-7; 7 bases align to TRBD2. This CDR3 contains 13 residues. Germline CDR1 is SGDLS and CDR2 is YYNGEE. V was clipped by 1 base and J by 7 bases; unmatched bases: 5. CDR3 coding DNA: TGTGCCAGCAGCGTAACGAGCGGGGAAGAGCAGTACTTC. It specifies CASSVTSGEEQYF.

This chain uses TRBV30 with TRBJ1-5; D gene ambiguous. The CDR3 contains 14 residues. Trimming pared 1 base from V and 3 bases from J, leaving 10 bases between. Germline CDR1 is GTSNPN and CDR2 is SVGIG (reference sequence). CDR3 in DNA: TGTGCCTGGAGTGCCCGAGTCCTCAATCAGCCCCAGCATTTT. Amino acid sequence: CAWSARVLNQPQHF.

This chain uses TRBV2 with TRBJ1-6; unclear D gene. The CDR3 runs to 18 residues. Per the germline V gene, CDR1 is SNHLY and CDR2 is FYNNEI. Between the trimmed V and J ends, which lost 0 bases and 1 base, there was a span of 13 bases. For the CDR3, the DNA is TGTGCCAGCAGTGAAGCGCAGAGGGTACGGTCCTATAATTCACCCCTCCACTTT. Its translation is CASSEAQRVRSYNSPLHF.

This chain connects TRBV7-9 to TRBJ2-3; D unclear. The germline V gene has CDR1 SEHNR and CDR2 FQNEAQ (reference sequence). The CDR3 consists of 14 residues. Trimming shortened V by 3 bases and J by 2 bases, and 9 bases separated the two germline ends. CDR3 loop: CASSFADNTDTQYF. DNA of the CDR3: TGTGCCAGCAGCTTCGCGGATAACACAGATACGCAGTATTTT.

This sequence joins TRBV7-2 and TRBJ2-7, with D possibly being TRBD2 (6 bases). Germline lookup yields CDR1 SGHTA and CDR2 FQGNSA. V gave up 5 bases and J gave up 1 base, with 15 bases separating them. The CDR3 sequence is 15 residues long. This chain's CDR3 is CASSRDGGGSYEQYF. The CDR3 DNA is TGTGCCAGCAGCCGAGACGGGGGTGGGTCCTACGAGCAGTACTTC.

Worth noting for this clone: The junction departs from germline at one end; a sequencing error may be responsible. The chain couples TRBV9 to TRBJ2-3, with 10 positions matching TRBD2. From germline, CDR1 is SGDLS and CDR2 YYNGEE. The CDR3 consists of 17 residues. The CDR3 reads CASGVGIAGGPLGTQYF. CDR3 nucleotide sequence: TGTGCCAGCGGCGTAGGAATAGCGGGGGGCCCTCTTGGTACGCAGTATTTT.

V usage is TRBV7-2 and J usage is TRBJ1-1, with D perhaps TRBD1 (6 bases). CDR3 length equals 14 residues. V was trimmed by 5 bases and J by 1 base, leaving 11 bases between them. The germline V gene encodes CDR1 SGHTA and CDR2 FQGNSA. The CDR3 DNA sequence: TGTGCCAGCAGCGTTCAGACAGGGAACACTGAAGCTTTCTTT. It is translated as CASSVQTGNTEAFF. The full variable domain, in which reference TRBV7-2 and TRBJ1-1 provide the parts outside the CDR3, is GAGVSQSPSNKVTEKGKDVELRCDPISGHTALYWYRQSLGQGLEFLIYFQGNSAPDKSGLPSDRFSAERTGGSVSTLTIQRTQQEDSAVYLCASSVQTGNTEAFFGQGTRLTVV.

V usage is TRBV5-4 and J usage is TRBJ2-6; 11 bases align to TRBD1. This CDR3 is 18 amino acids long. Trimming took 3 bases from V and 0 from J; bases not matched to a gene: 5. In germline, CDR1 is SGHNT, CDR2 YYREEE (reference sequence). The CDR3 loop is CASSSGGTGGSGANVLTF. CDR3 in DNA: TGTGCCAGCAGCTCTGGGGGGACAGGGGGCTCTGGGGCCAACGTCCTGACTTTC.

The chain carries TRBV6-1 and TRBJ1-2; no definite D call. The CDR3 loop spans 16 amino acids. Trimming stripped 7 bases from V and 3 bases from J, with 21 bases between. Per germline, CDR1 MNHNS and CDR2 SASEGT. Written as DNA, the CDR3 is TGTGCCAGCAATGACCAAAACACGGGGATTGACTATGGCTACACCTTC. This codes for CASNDQNTGIDYGYTF.

This chain joins TRBV11-3 and TRBJ2-2; 8 bases agree with TRBD1. The germline V gene encodes CDR1 SGHNT and CDR2 YENEEA. With V trimmed by 5 bases and J by 6 bases, 8 bases remained unmatched. CDR3 length: 15 amino acids. CDR3 protein: CASSPGQGFAGELFF. CDR3 nucleotide sequence: TGTGCCAGCAGCCCCGGACAGGGATTCGCCGGGGAGCTGTTTTTT.

J is TRBJ1-4 and V is TRBV19, with no clear D. Germline-derived CDR1 and CDR2 are LNHDA and SQIVND (reference sequence). V lost 8 bases, J lost 0 bases, and 10 bases lay in between. CDR3 length: 14 amino acids. CDR3 sequence reads: CASAARATNEKLFF. The CDR3 DNA is TGTGCCAGTGCGGCGCGGGCAACTAATGAAAAACTGTTTTTT.

The V and J genes are TRBV7-2 and TRBJ2-3, with 7 bases fitting TRBD2. The CDR3 runs to 15 residues. Germline V gene data show CDR1 as SGHTA and CDR2 as FQGNSA. V was clipped by 3 bases and J by 2 bases; unmatched bases: 5. This CDR3 reads CASSFSSGNTDTQYF. As DNA, the CDR3 is TGTGCCAGCAGCTTTTCAAGCGGGAACACAGATACGCAGTATTTT.

The chain recombines TRBV7-9 with TRBJ2-4; maybe TRBD2 (7 bases). Per germline, CDR1 SEHNR and CDR2 FQNEAQ (reference sequence). CDR3 size: 16 residues. Trimming took 5 bases from V and 4 from J, leaving 18 bases between them. The CDR3 is CASSALGGGGKNIQYF. CDR3 coding DNA: TGTGCCAGCAGCGCCCTTGGGGGGGGCGGAAAAAACATTCAGTACTTC. Full variable domain (missing parts from reference TRBV7-9 and TRBJ2-4): DTGVSQNPRHKITKRGQNVTFRCDPISEHNRLYWYRQTLGQGPEFLTYFQNEAQLEKSRLLSDRFSAERPKGSFSTLEIQRTEQGDSAMYLCASSALGGGGKNIQYFGAGTRLSVL.

V usage is TRBV7-9 and J usage is TRBJ2-6, with 10 nucleotides matching TRBD1. CDR1 is SEHNR, CDR2 FQNEAQ, per germline (reference sequence). CDR3 size: 18 residues. After removal of 2 bases from V and 2 bases from J, the junction contained 6 bases not matched to a gene. CDR3 nucleotides: TGTGCCAGCAGCTTACCGGGACAGGGGCAGGCTGGGGCCAACGTCCTGACTTTC. Encoded protein: CASSLPGQGQAGANVLTF.

The V call is TRBV5-1, the J call TRBJ2-7, with D unresolved. Germline values: CDR1 SGHRS, CDR2 YFSETQ. The CDR3 loop spans 13 amino acids. V lost 2 bases, J lost 7 bases, and 13 bases lay in between. Here the CDR3 reads CASSFGPAGEQYF. DNA of the CDR3: TGCGCCAGCAGCTTCGGCCCCGCCGGGGAGCAGTACTTC.